One and the same sample provided the 9 T cell receptor beta chains below, sequenced in a study of post-analysis software for immune sequencing data. Study-level points and caveats: There were five or six TRBV segments more frequent in patients than controls, and TRBV5-6, TRBV5-1 and TRBV20-1 were among them.

Prepared TCR beta cDNA libraries contained unique molecular identifiers. TCRdb reprocessed the PCR reads via MiXCR and lists one record per CDR3 protein. The repertoire holds 350,000 to 500,000 distinct CDR3 sequences, with 30% to 45% as singletons. The antigens of these receptors remain unknown. Sequencing was done on a sample of blood. Receptors originate from a girl between 2 and 10 years old with multiple sclerosis.

The chain joins TRBV7-2 to TRBJ2-7; D uncertain. Germline CDR1 SGHTA, CDR2 FQGNSA. Trimming shortened V by 1 base and J by 0 bases, and 10 bases separated the two germline ends. The CDR3 totals 15 residues. The CDR3, as DNA: TGTGCCAGCAGCTTAGGCGGAAGAATCTCCTACGAGCAGTACTTC. This encodes CASSLGGRISYEQYF.

The V and J genes are TRBV6-5 and TRBJ1-5; D remains unclear. The CDR3 length is 13 residues. V dropped 6 bases and J dropped 1 base, with 7 bases sitting between them. From germline, CDR1 is MNHEY and CDR2 SVGAGI. The CDR3 protein is CASRIGSNQPQHF. CDR3 bases: TGTGCCAGCAGAATAGGAAGCAATCAGCCCCAGCATTTT.

The CDR3 sequence is CASTARGAGADTQYF. For the CDR3, the DNA is TGCGCCAGCACGGCACGGGGGGCTGGCGCAGATACGCAGTATTTT. This rearrangement joins TRBV10-2 to TRBJ2-3, with a tentative D call TRBD2 (7 bases). CDR3 length equals 15 residues. Trimming took 7 bases from V and 4 from J, leaving 18 bases between them. The germline V gene encodes CDR1 WSHSY and CDR2 SAAADI.

The chain has TRBV10-3 and TRBJ2-7, with 7 bases matching TRBD1. CDR1 ENHRY and CDR2 SYGVKD come from the germline V gene. Germline trimming cut 9 bases from V and 3 bases from J; bases unmatched to any gene: 11. The CDR3 totals 14 residues. The CDR3 loop is CAIKRGQYDYEQYF. CDR3 DNA sequence: TGTGCCATAAAGAGGGGACAGTACGACTACGAGCAGTACTTC.

This sequence joins TRBV6-1 and TRBJ1-3; tentative D call: TRBD1 (6 bases). This CDR3 is built from 15 residues. CDR1 is MNHNS and CDR2 is SASEGT in the germline V gene. V was shortened by 1 base and J by 2 bases, with 9 bases between the two germline ends. CDR3 nucleotide sequence: TGTGCCAGCAGTGAAGTAGGGGGGACTGGAAACACCATATATTTT. Encoded protein: CASSEVGGTGNTIYF.

The chain employs TRBV6-2 or TRBV6-3 and TRBJ2-1; unclear D gene. This CDR3 has 15 residues. The V gene lost 6 bases and the J gene lost 6 bases, with 18 bases spanning the gap. Germline-derived CDR1 and CDR2 are MNHEY and SVGEGT. CDR3 protein: CASSPPEEPGNEQFF. In DNA form, the CDR3 reads TGTGCCAGCAGCCCCCCTGAGGAGCCCGGCAATGAGCAGTTCTTC.

The chain has TRBV29-1 and TRBJ2-5; D not certain. Germline CDR1 SQVTM, CDR2 ANQGSEA. The CDR3 totals 11 residues. The ends were cut back, 6 bases at V and 4 bases at J, with 9 bases in the middle. CDR3 sequence (DNA): TGCAGCGTCTCACAGTTAGAGACCCAGTACTTC. Its translation is CSVSQLETQYF.

The chain couples TRBV29-1 to TRBJ2-1; 10 bases are a match to TRBD2. The CDR3 is 15 amino acids. J lost 6 bases, V lost 5 bases, and 10 bases had no gene match. The V gene's germline CDR1 is SQVTM and CDR2 ANQGSEA. The CDR3 here is CSVYYLAGVGNEQFF. The CDR3 nucleotides are TGCAGCGTTTATTACCTAGCGGGAGTCGGCAATGAGCAGTTCTTC.

This clonotype was observed a few times. This chain uses TRBV20-1 with TRBJ1-1; 12 positions match TRBD1. CDR1 is DFQATT and CDR2 is SNEGSKA in the germline V gene (reference sequence). After removal of 1 base from V and 4 bases from J, the junction contained 4 bases not matched to a gene. The CDR3 loop spans 15 amino acids. CDR3 residues: CSARGGDRGLTEAFF. The CDR3 region has the DNA TGCAGTGCTAGAGGGGGGGACAGGGGGCTCACTGAAGCTTTCTTT.